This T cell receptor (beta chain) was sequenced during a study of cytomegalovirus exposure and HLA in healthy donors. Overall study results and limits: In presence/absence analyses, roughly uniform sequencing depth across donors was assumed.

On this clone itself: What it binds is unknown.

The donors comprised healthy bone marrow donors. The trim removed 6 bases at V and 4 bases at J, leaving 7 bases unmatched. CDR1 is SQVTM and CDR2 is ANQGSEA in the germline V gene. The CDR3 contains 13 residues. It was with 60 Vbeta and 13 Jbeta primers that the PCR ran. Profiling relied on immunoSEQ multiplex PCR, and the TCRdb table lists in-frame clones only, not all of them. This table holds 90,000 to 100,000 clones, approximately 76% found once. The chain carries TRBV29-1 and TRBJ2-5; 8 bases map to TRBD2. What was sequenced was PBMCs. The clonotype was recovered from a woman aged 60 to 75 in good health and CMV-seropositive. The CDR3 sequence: CSVTPAGAETQYF. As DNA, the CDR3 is TGCAGCGTGACCCCAGCGGGAGCAGAGACCCAGTACTTC.